These 14 T cell receptor beta chains share one sample of origin, sequenced in a study of blood T cell repertoires in COVID-19. TCRdb's copy holds only in-frame clones and misses some; the assay was immunoSEQ multiplex PCR. The table has under 80,000 clones, roughly 90% seen once. Sequenced sample: peripheral blood. Receptor source: a man aged 50-60 years with active COVID-19.

The chain joins TRBV10-3 to TRBJ2-3; D is possibly TRBD1 (5 bases). The CDR3 is 14 amino acids. Trimming pared 6 bases from V and 6 bases from J, leaving 16 bases between. Germline V gene lookup returns CDR1 ENHRY and CDR2 SYGVKD. In DNA form, the CDR3 reads TGTGCCATCAGAGGGGTCCCCTCACGGGATACGCAGTATTTT. This sequence encodes CAIRGVPSRDTQYF.

The chain carries TRBV28 and TRBJ2-7; 7 nucleotides line up with TRBD2. The V segment lost 4 bases and the J segment 2 bases; nucleotides outside the gene matches: 11. Germline V CDR1 and CDR2: MDHEN, SYDVKM. The CDR3 covers 16 residues. CDR3 in amino acids: CASSSSGLEGAYEQYF. The CDR3 nucleotides are TGTGCCAGCAGTTCCTCCGGACTAGAAGGAGCCTACGAGCAGTACTTC.

The gene calls are TRBV5-1 and TRBJ1-1, with TRBD1 matching over 7 bases. V shed 2 bases and J 1 base; nucleotides not matched to a gene: 5. Germline V gene sequence: CDR1 SGHRS, CDR2 YFSETQ. The CDR3 length is 15 residues. CDR3 nucleotide sequence: TGCGCCAGCAGCTTACAGGGGATGGGGAACACTGAAGCTTTCTTT. It is translated as CASSLQGMGNTEAFF.

V is TRBV6-6 and J is TRBJ2-2; D unclear. V lost 8 bases and J 3 bases, leaving 13 bases between the germline ends. This CDR3 region has 14 residues. CDR1 is MNHNY and CDR2 is SVGAGI in the germline V gene (reference sequence). This chain's CDR3 is CASQAAQDTGELFF. CDR3 sequence (DNA): TGTGCCAGCCAGGCCGCGCAGGACACCGGGGAGCTGTTTTTT.

This clone appeared once. For the CDR3, the DNA is TGTGCCAGCAGGCTAGCGGGAACCTACAATGAGCAGTTCTTC. Translation gives CASRLAGTYNEQFF. This chain connects TRBV28 to TRBJ2-1, with TRBD2 matching 9 bases. The CDR3 totals 14 residues. Germline V lookup: CDR1 MDHEN, CDR2 SYDVKM. Trimming took 6 bases from V and 2 from J; bases not matched to a gene: 2.

This clone was seen a handful of times. V is TRBV7-2 and J is TRBJ1-6; a possible D gene is TRBD1 (6 bases). The V gene's germline CDR1 is SGHTA and CDR2 FQGNSA. Trimming removed 4 bases from V and 0 bases from J, with 16 bases in between. The CDR3 contains 18 residues. The CDR3 sequence is CASSSRGIGVSYNSPLHF. The CDR3 DNA reads TGTGCCAGCAGCTCTAGGGGGATCGGGGTCTCCTATAATTCACCCCTCCACTTT. Based on the CDR3 plus reference TRBV7-2 and TRBJ1-6, the full variable domain is GAGVSQSPSNKVTEKGKDVELRCDPISGHTALYWYRQSLGQGLEFLIYFQGNSAPDKSGLPSDRFSAERTGGSVSTLTIQRTQQEDSAVYLCASSSRGIGVSYNSPLHFGNGTRLTVT.

This clone was recorded once. The rearrangement links TRBV12-3 or TRBV12-4 to TRBJ1-1; unclear D gene. The CDR3 contains 13 residues. V lost 8 bases and J 6 bases, leaving 16 bases between the germline ends. The CDR3 DNA is TGTGCCAGCCTCCCTATAACAGCCGCTGAAGCTTTCTTT. Protein sequence: CASLPITAAEAFF.

The CDR3 reads CASSPRDRVETQYF. CDR3 DNA sequence: TGTGCCAGCAGCCCCCGGGACAGGGTGGAGACCCAGTACTTC. This rearrangement joins TRBV7-2 to TRBJ2-5; TRBD1 matches at 9 bases. V lost 5 bases and J lost 5; bases outside the gene matches: 6. CDR1 SGHTA and CDR2 FQGNSA come from the germline V gene. The CDR3 is made up of 14 amino acids.

The chain is built from TRBV4-2 and TRBJ2-3; 9 nucleotides agree with TRBD1. Unmatched junction bases numbered 5, after V lost 1 base and J lost 0 bases. CDR1 and CDR2 (germline): LGHNA, YNFKEQ. The CDR3 runs to 17 residues. The CDR3 coding sequence is TGTGCCAGCAGCCAAGGGACAGGGGATCCTAGCACAGATACGCAGTATTTT. The encoded protein is CASSQGTGDPSTDTQYF.

Only one count was recorded for this clone. V gene TRBV9 combines with J gene TRBJ1-3, with D perhaps TRBD1 (6 bases). V gave up 3 bases and J gave up 0 bases, with 16 bases separating them. The CDR3 is 17 amino acids. Germline V gene data show CDR1 as SGDLS and CDR2 as YYNGEE. CDR3 in DNA: TGTGCCAGCAGCGGACTACAGGGAGAGGGCTCTGGAAACACCATATATTTT. It codes for CASSGLQGEGSGNTIYF.

Written as DNA, the CDR3 is TGTGCCAGTAGTAGAACCGGGACAGGGGGACAGCCCCAGCATTTT. Encoded protein: CASSRTGTGGQPQHF. The chain couples TRBV19 to TRBJ1-5; TRBD1 matches 11 bases. Germline V CDR1 and CDR2: LNHDA, SQIVND (reference sequence). This CDR3 is built from 15 residues. V shed 4 bases, J shed 7 bases, and the junction held 6 bases outside the gene matches.

V gene TRBV6-2 or TRBV6-3 combines with J gene TRBJ2-5; 9 positions match TRBD1. Germline CDR1 and CDR2: MNHEY and SVGEGT. The CDR3 runs 15 residues. V lost 5 bases and J lost 5; bases outside the gene matches: 9. The CDR3 loop is CASSPTGGLGETQYF. The CDR3 nucleotides are TGTGCCAGCAGTCCGACAGGGGGGCTGGGGGAGACCCAGTACTTC.

The gene calls are TRBV6-2 or TRBV6-3 and TRBJ2-5, with 14 bases aligning to TRBD2. Trimming removed 2 bases from V and 5 bases from J; junction bases left unmatched: 4. This CDR3 has 16 amino acids. From germline, CDR1 is MNHEY and CDR2 SVGEGT. CDR3 protein: CASSYGRTSGGETQYF. The CDR3 nucleotides are TGTGCCAGCAGTTACGGTAGGACTAGCGGGGGGGAGACCCAGTACTTC.

The V and J genes are TRBV29-1 and TRBJ1-2, with 7 bases identical to TRBD1. V was clipped by 6 bases and J by 0 bases; unmatched bases: 10. Germline assignment: CDR1 SQVTM and CDR2 ANQGSEA. The CDR3 is 15 residues long. The CDR3 region is CSVTGNHGANYGYTF. For the CDR3, the DNA is TGCAGCGTGACAGGGAACCATGGAGCTAACTATGGCTACACCTTC.